Following are 17 T cell receptor beta chains from one sample sequenced in a study of CXCR3-negative and CXCR3-positive naive CD8 T cells. Regarding the study as a whole: A higher hydrophobicity marked the TRB CDR3s of CXCR3-positive naive cells versus CXCR3-negative naive cells.

Their antigen targets remain unknown. cDNA libraries for TRB were generated by 5' RACE incorporating UMI labels. TCRdb reprocessed the 5' RACE reads and reports one entry per CDR3 protein, with no DNA. The data show about 120,000 distinct CDR3 sequences, and the top ten clones hold 0.36%. The specimen sequenced was naive CXCR3+ CD8+ T cells from blood. Sample subset: CD45RO-CCR7+CD27+CD95- naive CD8+ T cells expressing CXCR3 (TNR3+). Every receptor here comes from a human donor in good health. Some clones in this sample may be carry-over from other donors' samples.

The gene calls are TRBV28 and TRBJ2-7; checking the TCRdb D call of TRBD1 is not possible without DNA. The germline V gene encodes CDR1 MDHEN and CDR2 SYDVKM. The CDR3 has 15 residues. CDR3 amino acids: CASSLITNTGYEQYF. The variable domain in full, completed from reference TRBV28 and TRBJ2-7, reads DVKVTQSSRYLVKRTGEKVFLECVQDMDHENMFWYRQDPGLGLRLIYFSYDVKMKEKGDIPEGYSVSREKKERFSLILESASTNQTSMYLCASSLITNTGYEQYFGPGTRLTVT.

The chain joins TRBV27 to TRBJ2-1; checking the TCRdb D call of TRBD1 is not possible without DNA. The CDR3 has 19 amino acids. CDR1 and CDR2 (germline): MNHEY, SMNVEV (reference sequence). The CDR3 is CASSLFGRGREIRRREQFF.

The genes are TRBV5-1 and TRBJ1-1; there is no DNA to check the TCRdb D call of TRBD1. The CDR3 totals 13 residues. Germline V CDR1 and CDR2: SGHRS, YFSETQ. The CDR3: CASSRAVGTEAFF.

The chain's CDR3 is CASSLVNTDTQYF. The chain is built from TRBV12-3 or TRBV12-4 and TRBJ2-3. The CDR3 covers 13 residues.

This chain uses TRBV15 with TRBJ2-3. The CDR3 sequence is 15 residues long. CDR1 and CDR2 from the germline V gene are LNHNV and YYDKDF (reference sequence). The CDR3 reads CATSYRTTGADTQYF.

The chain joins TRBV11-2 to TRBJ2-7. The length of the CDR3 is 15 residues. The germline CDR1 and CDR2 sequences are SGHAT and FQNNGV. CDR3 sequence reads: CASSLGQSSRYEQYF.

The V call is TRBV27, the J call TRBJ2-5. Germline V gene sequence: CDR1 MNHEY, CDR2 SMNVEV (reference sequence). This CDR3 comprises 13 residues. The CDR3 protein is CASSLLGQETQYF.

The chain carries TRBV6-5 and TRBJ2-1; TCRdb designates TRBD2, a call that cannot be tested without DNA. The CDR3 contains 14 residues. The germline gives CDR1 MNHEY, CDR2 SVGAGI. CDR3 loop: CASSYGSGDNEQFF.

This sequence joins TRBV7-8 and TRBJ2-7. There are 13 residues in the CDR3. CDR1 and CDR2 (germline): SGHVS, FQNEAQ. The CDR3 protein is CASSTGYSYEQYF.

The chain has TRBV3-1 and TRBJ2-7; the TRBD1 assignment by TCRdb is unverifiable without DNA. Germline V gives CDR1 LGHDT, CDR2 YNNKEL (reference sequence). The CDR3 runs to 15 residues. CDR3: CASSHRDRGVHEQYF.

The chain couples TRBV28 to TRBJ1-1. Germline-derived CDR1 and CDR2 are MDHEN and SYDVKM. The CDR3 consists of 13 residues. The CDR3 region is CASSLARGSGAFF. Filled out from reference TRBV28 and TRBJ1-1, the complete variable domain reads DVKVTQSSRYLVKRTGEKVFLECVQDMDHENMFWYRQDPGLGLRLIYFSYDVKMKEKGDIPEGYSVSREKKERFSLILESASTNQTSMYLCASSLARGSGAFFGQGTRLTVV.

The rearrangement links TRBV2 to TRBJ2-7; absent DNA, TCRdb's TRBD1 call cannot be checked. The CDR3 totals 15 residues. From germline, CDR1 is SNHLY and CDR2 FYNNEI. CDR3 amino acids: CASSDSAGASYEQYF.

V usage is TRBV14 and J usage is TRBJ2-2; checking the TCRdb D call of TRBD1 is not possible without DNA. The CDR3 has 15 amino acids. Per germline, CDR1 SGHDN and CDR2 FVKESK. The CDR3 reads CASSQGTGRTGELFF.

The chain links TRBV12-3 or TRBV12-4 to TRBJ2-3; lacking DNA, the TRBD1 call made by TCRdb goes unchecked. This CDR3 has 16 residues. CDR3 amino acids: CASTISSSDRAGTQYF.

The chain couples TRBV7-2 to TRBJ2-3; the D gene TCRdb calls, TRBD2, cannot be checked with no DNA. CDR1 and CDR2 (germline): SGHTA, FQGNSA. This CDR3 has 17 residues. The CDR3 sequence is CASSLEGLAGGLDTQYF.

The chain uses TRBV12-3 or TRBV12-4 and TRBJ2-3; TCRdb reports TRBD1, a call that lacks DNA to check it against. CDR3 length: 14 amino acids. The CDR3 loop is CASSPAGKTATQYF.

V is TRBV20-1 and J is TRBJ1-1; absent DNA, TCRdb's TRBD1 call cannot be checked. The CDR3 extends over 14 amino acids. The germline V gene encodes CDR1 DFQATT and CDR2 SNEGSKA (reference sequence). The CDR3 loop is CSARSGQINTEAFF.